Sequencing of this T cell receptor (beta chain) was carried out in a study of cytomegalovirus exposure and HLA in healthy donors. Germline assignment: CDR1 LNHDA and CDR2 SQIVND (reference sequence). The CDR3 length is 14 residues. 13 Jbeta primers and 60 Vbeta primers were used for the PCR. Profiled with immunoSEQ multiplex PCR; TCRdb holds only in-frame clones, not every one. The data hold about 140,000 clones, with more than 75% observed a single time. Remarks on this clone: One end of the junction is discordant with germline, which a read error may explain.

The sample consisted of PBMCs. V and J are TRBV19 and TRBJ1-1, with D maybe TRBD1 (5 bases). The clonotype was recovered from a female donor in good health and CMV-seronegative. The CDR3 DNA follows: TGTGCCAGTAGTAGAAGTCGGGGGAACTCTGAAGCTTTCTTT. Amino acid sequence: CASSRSRGNSEAFF.